This TCR beta chain is from a study of early T cells in non-severe SARS-CoV-2 infection. For the study at large: Sequencing was performed on bulk RNA from unsorted whole blood, leaving chains unpaired.

This clonotype was observed many times. Each CDR3 protein gets one entry after TCRdb re-called the 5' RACE reads with MiXCR. This table holds tens of thousands of distinct CDR3 sequences, 7.1% found once. The CDR3 is 14 residues long. CDR1 and CDR2 from the germline V gene are SGHTA and FQGNSA. Trimming left V 5 bases short and J 5 bases short, with 15 bases between. The source is an adult who was a healthcare worker with PCR-confirmed SARS-CoV-2 infection or an uninfected control (not recorded which). This chain links TRBV7-2 with TRBJ2-5, with no clear D. Sequencing used whole blood. CDR3 in amino acids: CASSPEARWETQYF. The CDR3 DNA is TGTGCCAGCAGCCCCGAGGCCCGGTGGGAGACCCAGTACTTC.